Below, 26 T cell receptor beta chains from the same sample are listed, as sequenced in a study of blood T cell repertoires in COVID-19. Generated by immunoSEQ multiplex PCR, the TCRdb table keeps only in-frame clones and is missing some. In the table there are roughly 340,000 clones, 88% of which are singletons. The sample consisted of peripheral blood. The receptors stem from a woman in her 70s with COVID-19, enrolled during active disease.

This sequence joins TRBV9 and TRBJ1-1; D gene uncertain. The CDR3 loop spans 15 amino acids. Trimming removed 0 bases at V and 0 bases at J, with 9 bases between. Germline assignment: CDR1 SGDLS and CDR2 YYNGEE. DNA of the CDR3: TGTGCCAGCAGCGTAGCCGACACCGTGAACACTGAAGCTTTCTTT. It is translated as CASSVADTVNTEAFF.

The chain recombines TRBV5-6 with TRBJ1-5, with a weak D call TRBD1 (5 bases). Germline V gene sequence: CDR1 SGHDT, CDR2 YYEEEE. V dropped 4 bases and J dropped 7 bases, with 15 bases sitting between them. The length of the CDR3 is 14 residues. The CDR3 nucleotides read TGTGCCAGCAGCCTACGTGGGGGAGGACAGCCCCAGCATTTT. It encodes CASSLRGGGQPQHF. Variable domain in full (rest from reference TRBV5-6 and TRBJ1-5): DAGVTQSPTHLIKTRGQQVTLRCSPKSGHDTVSWYQQALGQGPQFIFQYYEEEERQRGNFPDRFSGHQFPNYSSELNVNALLLGDSALYLCASSLRGGGQPQHFGDGTRLSIL.

The chain is built from TRBV19 and TRBJ1-4; D is uncertain. The germline V gene encodes CDR1 LNHDA and CDR2 SQIVND (reference sequence). This CDR3 has 13 residues. Deletions cut 3 bases from V and 12 bases from J, with 14 bases between. In nucleotides, the CDR3 is TGTGCCAGTAGTATTGAGGGCCTAAGGGAACTGTTTTTT. This translates into CASSIEGLRELFF.

This chain connects TRBV5-1 to TRBJ1-4, with 9 bases aligning to TRBD1. The CDR3 loop spans 14 amino acids. Per the germline V gene, CDR1 is SGHRS and CDR2 is YFSETQ. J was trimmed by 8 bases and V by 2 bases; bases with no gene match: 4. CDR3 nucleotide sequence: TGCGCCAGCAGCTTACAGGGGGCGGTAGAAAAACTGTTTTTT. Encoded protein: CASSLQGAVEKLFF.

This clone was recorded a few times. The V gene is TRBV7-2, the J gene TRBJ2-3; the match to TRBD2 covers 10 bases. Germline loops: CDR1 SGHTA, CDR2 FQGNSA. The V segment lost 5 bases and the J segment 6 bases; nucleotides outside the gene matches: 8. This CDR3 contains 15 residues. The CDR3 bases are TGTGCCAGCAGCGTGTCGAGCGGGGGGGGTGATACGCAGTATTTT. It translates to CASSVSSGGGDTQYF.

The chain is built from TRBV18 and TRBJ1-1; tentatively, D is TRBD1 (6 bases). Germline assignment: CDR1 KGHSH and CDR2 LQKENI. The ends were cut back, 0 bases at V and 11 bases at J, with 13 bases in the middle. CDR3 length: 13 residues. CDR3 nucleotides: TGTGCCAGCTCACCACCGGGGGCAGGGGATGCTTTCTTT. Translation gives CASSPPGAGDAFF.

The V and J genes are TRBV19 and TRBJ2-7; TRBD1 aligns across 7 bases. The CDR3 loop spans 14 amino acids. V lost 6 bases, J lost 0 bases, and 5 bases stayed unmatched. Germline values: CDR1 LNHDA, CDR2 SQIVND (reference sequence). The CDR3 nucleotides read TGTGCCAGTAGCCCGACAGGGACCTCCTACGAGCAGTACTTC. Translating gives CASSPTGTSYEQYF.

The CDR3 bases are TGTGCCAGCAGATCGGGGGGCGAGACCCAGTACTTC. Protein product: CASRSGGETQYF. The V and J genes are TRBV2 and TRBJ2-5, with D tentatively TRBD2 (7 bases). Germline V lookup: CDR1 SNHLY, CDR2 FYNNEI. V lost 6 bases to trimming and J lost 5 bases, with 10 bases between them. The CDR3 is 12 residues long.

The chain uses TRBV2 and TRBJ1-1, with D possibly TRBD1 on 5 matching bases. The CDR3 extends over 14 amino acids. CDR1 and CDR2 (germline): SNHLY, FYNNEI. Deletions cut 6 bases from V and 0 bases from J, with 11 bases between. CDR3 loop: CASRNRMMNTEAFF. The CDR3 DNA reads as TGTGCCAGCAGAAACAGGATGATGAACACTGAAGCTTTCTTT.

The chain combines TRBV5-1 with TRBJ2-2, with 9 bases fitting TRBD1. V shed 4 bases and J 6 bases; nucleotides not matched to a gene: 4. Germline CDR1 reads SGHRS; CDR2 reads YFSETQ. This CDR3 comprises 14 residues. The CDR3 DNA follows: TGCGCCAGCAGCCTAGGACAGGGGTCCGGGGAGCTGTTTTTT. This encodes CASSLGQGSGELFF.

The rearrangement joins TRBV27 to TRBJ1-2; 11 nucleotides agree with TRBD1. Per the germline V gene, CDR1 is MNHEY and CDR2 is SMNVEV (reference sequence). The CDR3 extends over 17 amino acids. The trim removed 4 bases at V and 2 bases at J, leaving 9 bases unmatched. The CDR3 region has the DNA TGTGCCAGCAGTTCCTACCGGGACAGGGGGAGGAACTATGGCTACACCTTC. Its protein product is CASSSYRDRGRNYGYTF.

V usage is TRBV21-1 and J usage is TRBJ2-5; the table's D call, TRBD1, has no DNA check behind it. TRBV21-1 is a documented pseudogene. This CDR3 region has 13 residues. The CDR3 here is CASSRDRKETQYF. The CDR3 nucleotides read TGTGCCAGCAGCCGGGACAGGAAAGAGACCCAGTACTTC.

The V and J genes are TRBV4-1 and TRBJ1-2, with 8 nucleotides matching TRBD1. After removal of 5 bases from V and 4 bases from J, the junction contained 9 bases not matched to a gene. The CDR3 consists of 15 residues. Germline V gives CDR1 MGHRA, CDR2 YSYEKL. The CDR3 DNA reads TGCGCCAGCAGCTCCCGGACAGGGAGAGTCTATGGCTACACCTTC. Protein sequence: CASSSRTGRVYGYTF.

The V gene is TRBV3-1 (or the pseudogene TRBV3-2), the J gene TRBJ2-7; D unresolved. Deletions cut 4 bases from V and 2 bases from J, with 15 bases between. The germline V gene has CDR1 LGHDT and CDR2 YNNKEL (reference sequence). This CDR3 contains 15 residues. The CDR3 nucleotides read TGTGCCAGCAGCCCCGGTGCCACCGAGGCCTACGAGCAGTACTTC. Residues: CASSPGATEAYEQYF.

The rearrangement uses TRBV24-1 and TRBJ1-4; 7 positions agree with TRBD1. Trimming took 5 bases from V and 5 from J; bases not matched to a gene: 10. Germline V lookup: CDR1 KGHDR, CDR2 SFDVKD. The length of the CDR3 is 16 residues. CDR3 protein: CATSGPGSGGNEKLFF. The CDR3 nucleotides are TGTGCCACCAGTGGACCTGGGTCAGGGGGGAATGAAAAACTGTTTTTT.

The rearrangement uses TRBV10-3 and TRBJ1-5; D is uncertain. Per the germline V gene, CDR1 is ENHRY and CDR2 is SYGVKD. V was clipped by 3 bases and J by 0 bases, with 9 bases between them. CDR3 length: 15 residues. The CDR3 loop is CAISDEKISNQPQHF. CDR3 bases: TGTGCCATCAGTGACGAGAAAATTAGCAATCAGCCCCAGCATTTT.

The table lists this clone with a count of one. The gene calls are TRBV2 and TRBJ2-7; TRBD2 matches 9 bases. Trimming took 2 bases from V and 9 from J; bases not matched to a gene: 14. The CDR3 has 16 amino acids. Germline CDR1 is SNHLY and CDR2 is FYNNEI. The CDR3 nucleotides are TGTGCCAGCAGTGAACGCCCGAGCGCGGGGGGGCCGGTGCAGTACTTC. Its translation is CASSERPSAGGPVQYF.

V usage is TRBV4-3 and J usage is TRBJ2-6; D remains ambiguous. CDR1 is LGHNA and CDR2 is YSLEER in the germline V gene. Trimming took 2 bases from V and 1 from J, leaving 6 bases between them. CDR3 length equals 15 residues. The CDR3 reads CASSQSPSGANVLTF. CDR3 nucleotide sequence: TGCGCCAGCAGCCAATCCCCTTCTGGGGCCAACGTCCTGACTTTC.

The CDR3 bases are TGTGCCAGCAGCTTAGACAGCTTTGAAGCTTTCTTT. It yields the protein CASSLDSFEAFF. The V gene is TRBV7-2, the J gene TRBJ1-1; D is uncertain. This CDR3 has 12 residues. CDR1 and CDR2 (germline): SGHTA, FQGNSA. V dropped 1 base and J dropped 7 bases, with 7 bases sitting between them.

The chain combines TRBV28 with TRBJ1-1, with a tentative D call TRBD1 (6 bases). CDR1 is MDHEN and CDR2 is SYDVKM in the germline V gene. The CDR3 length is 15 residues. Trimming cost V 1 base and J 3 bases, with 12 bases left between them. The CDR3: CASSLSQGIDTEAFF. The CDR3 nucleotides read TGTGCCAGCAGTTTATCGCAGGGGATCGACACTGAAGCTTTCTTT.

The J gene is TRBJ1-3, the V gene TRBV11-2; D is unresolved. Germline V gene sequence: CDR1 SGHAT, CDR2 FQNNGV. The germline V and J ends were trimmed by 0 bases and 2 bases, with 5 bases remaining between them. The CDR3 is made up of 14 amino acids. The CDR3: CASSLDGAGNTIYF. CDR3 bases: TGTGCCAGCAGCTTAGACGGGGCTGGAAACACCATATATTTT.

V is TRBV3-1 (or the pseudogene TRBV3-2) and J is TRBJ2-3; 11 positions match TRBD2. CDR1 LGHDT and CDR2 YNNKEL come from the germline V gene (reference sequence). This CDR3 region has 15 residues. The junction had 5 bases not matched to a gene; V was cut back by 5 bases and J by 4 bases. This CDR3 is CASSYSGGGADTQYF. In DNA, the CDR3 is TGTGCCAGCAGCTATAGCGGGGGGGGCGCAGATACGCAGTATTTT.

The chain joins TRBV29-1 to TRBJ1-2; D is unclear. Germline CDR1 and CDR2: SQVTM and ANQGSEA. Trimming stripped 7 bases from V and 7 bases from J, with 16 bases between. This CDR3 is built from 12 residues. The CDR3 sequence is CSAGIGEGGYTF. The CDR3 region has the DNA TGCAGCGCCGGTATCGGAGAGGGTGGCTACACCTTC.

The rearrangement uses TRBV6-1 and TRBJ1-1, with D possibly TRBD1 on 5 matching bases. Looked up from germline, CDR1 is MNHNS and CDR2 is SASEGT. This CDR3 is 12 amino acids long. The V end was cut by 3 bases, the J end by 7 bases, with 9 bases between. This chain's CDR3 is CASSEGGIEAFF. Here the CDR3 DNA reads TGTGCCAGCAGTGAGGGGGGGATTGAAGCTTTCTTT.

The rearrangement uses TRBV21-1 and TRBJ2-2; the table gives TRBD1 as D, unverified against the DNA. TRBV21-1 is given as a pseudogene. This CDR3 region has 14 residues. This chain's CDR3 is CASDQGDNTGELFF. The CDR3 DNA reads TGTGCCAGCGATCAGGGGGACAACACCGGGGAGCTGTTTTTT.

This sequence joins TRBV9 and TRBJ2-1, with D tentatively TRBD2 (6 bases). The germline V and J ends were trimmed by 0 bases and 6 bases, with 10 bases remaining between them. The CDR3 loop spans 14 amino acids. Germline V CDR1 and CDR2: SGDLS, YYNGEE. The CDR3 spells CASSVGGAANEQFF. DNA of the CDR3: TGTGCCAGCAGCGTAGGCGGGGCGGCCAATGAGCAGTTCTTC.